Sequencing of this T cell receptor (beta chain) was carried out in a study of T cells in Graves' hyperthyroidism and ophthalmopathy. Broader study findings: Most expanded thyroid clonotypes above 0.001 also appeared in blood.

RNA transcripts yielded amplified TCR beta CDR3 regions. The HTBI primer set drove a first-round RT-PCR of the TCR CDR3. Using its own MiXCR run on the multiplex PCR reads, TCRdb lists one record per CDR3 protein. The sample lists 90,000 to 120,000 distinct CDR3 sequences, roughly 15% occurring once. On this clonotype: Antigen unknown.

This CDR3 has 15 amino acids. Trimming stripped 3 bases from V and 3 bases from J, with 15 bases between. Germline V CDR1 and CDR2: GTSNPN, SVGIG (reference sequence). This sequence was found in a woman between 45 and 65 years old with Graves' hyperthyroidism. The chain combines TRBV30 with TRBJ1-5; no clear D. The sequencing sample was made of blood. Here the CDR3 reads CAWREQGGSNQPQHF. CDR3 nucleotides: TGTGCCTGGAGAGAGCAAGGAGGTTCCAATCAGCCCCAGCATTTT.